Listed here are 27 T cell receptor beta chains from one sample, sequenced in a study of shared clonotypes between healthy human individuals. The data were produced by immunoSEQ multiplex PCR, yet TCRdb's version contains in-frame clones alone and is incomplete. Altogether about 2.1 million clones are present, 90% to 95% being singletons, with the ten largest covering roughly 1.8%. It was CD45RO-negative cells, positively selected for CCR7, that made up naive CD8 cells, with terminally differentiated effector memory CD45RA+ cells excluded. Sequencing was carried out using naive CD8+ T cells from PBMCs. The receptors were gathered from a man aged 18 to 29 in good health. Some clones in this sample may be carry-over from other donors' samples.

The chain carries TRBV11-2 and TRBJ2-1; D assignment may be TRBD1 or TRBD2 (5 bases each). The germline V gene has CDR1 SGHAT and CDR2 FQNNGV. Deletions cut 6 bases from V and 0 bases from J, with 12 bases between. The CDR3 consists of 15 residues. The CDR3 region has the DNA TGTGCCAGCAGTGTGGGACCCAGCTCCTACAATGAGCAGTTCTTC. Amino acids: CASSVGPSSYNEQFF. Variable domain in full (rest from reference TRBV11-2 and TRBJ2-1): EAGVAQSPRYKIIEKRQSVAFWCNPISGHATLYWYQQILGQGPKLLIQFQNNGVVDDSQLPKDRFSAERLKGVDSTLKIQPAKLEDSAVYLCASSVGPSSYNEQFFGPGTRLTVL.

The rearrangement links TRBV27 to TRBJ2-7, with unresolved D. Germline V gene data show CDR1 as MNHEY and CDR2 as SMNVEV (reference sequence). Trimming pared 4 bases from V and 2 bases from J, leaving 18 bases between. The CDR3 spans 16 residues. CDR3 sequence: CASSSRTGPFPYEQYF. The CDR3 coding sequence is TGTGCCAGCAGTTCCCGGACCGGACCCTTCCCCTACGAGCAGTACTTC.

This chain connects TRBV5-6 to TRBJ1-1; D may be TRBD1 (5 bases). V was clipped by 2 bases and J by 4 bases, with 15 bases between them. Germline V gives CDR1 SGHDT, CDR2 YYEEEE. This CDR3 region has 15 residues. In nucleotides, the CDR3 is TGTGCCAGCAGCTTTGGTGCAGGGCCCCTCACTGAAGCTTTCTTT. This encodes CASSFGAGPLTEAFF.

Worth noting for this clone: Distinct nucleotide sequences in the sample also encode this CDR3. CDR3 in DNA: TGTGCCAGCAGTTTGGGACTAGGGAACTACGAGCAGTACTTC. This translates into CASSLGLGNYEQYF. J is TRBJ2-7 and V is TRBV27; TRBD2 matches at 8 bases. CDR3 length equals 14 residues. Per germline, CDR1 MNHEY and CDR2 SMNVEV (reference sequence). Germline trimming cut 3 bases from V and 3 bases from J; bases unmatched to any gene: 4.

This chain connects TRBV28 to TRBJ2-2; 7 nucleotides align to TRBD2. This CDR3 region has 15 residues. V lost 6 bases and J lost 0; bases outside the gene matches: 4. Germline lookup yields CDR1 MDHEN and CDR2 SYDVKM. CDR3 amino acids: CASRHGLANTGELFF. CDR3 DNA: TGTGCCAGCAGACACGGACTAGCGAACACCGGGGAGCTGTTTTTT.

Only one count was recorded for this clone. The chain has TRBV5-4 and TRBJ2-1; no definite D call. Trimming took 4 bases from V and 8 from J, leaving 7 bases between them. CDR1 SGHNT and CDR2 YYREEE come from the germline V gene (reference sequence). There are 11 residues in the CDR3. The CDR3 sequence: CASSDWDEQFF. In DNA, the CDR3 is TGTGCCAGCAGCGACTGGGATGAGCAGTTCTTC.

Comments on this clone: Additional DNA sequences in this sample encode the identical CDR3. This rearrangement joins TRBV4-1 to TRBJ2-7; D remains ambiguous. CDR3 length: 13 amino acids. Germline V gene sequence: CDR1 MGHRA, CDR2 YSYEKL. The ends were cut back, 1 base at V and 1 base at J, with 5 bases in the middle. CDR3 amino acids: CASSQGSSYEQYF. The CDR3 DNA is TGCGCCAGCAGCCAAGGATCTTCCTACGAGCAGTACTTC.

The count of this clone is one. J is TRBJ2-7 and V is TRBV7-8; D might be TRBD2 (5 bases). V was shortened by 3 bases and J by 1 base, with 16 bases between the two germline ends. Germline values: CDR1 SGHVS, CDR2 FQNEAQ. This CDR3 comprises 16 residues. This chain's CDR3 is CASSLRDSTSSYEQYF. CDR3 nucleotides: TGTGCCAGCAGCTTGAGGGATTCCACCTCATCCTACGAGCAGTACTTC.

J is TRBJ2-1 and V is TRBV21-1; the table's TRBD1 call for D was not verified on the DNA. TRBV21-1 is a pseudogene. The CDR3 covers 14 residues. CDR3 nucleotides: TGTGCCAGCCCGTCAGGGCGCCTCTACAATGAGCAGTTCTTC. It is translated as CASPSGRLYNEQFF.

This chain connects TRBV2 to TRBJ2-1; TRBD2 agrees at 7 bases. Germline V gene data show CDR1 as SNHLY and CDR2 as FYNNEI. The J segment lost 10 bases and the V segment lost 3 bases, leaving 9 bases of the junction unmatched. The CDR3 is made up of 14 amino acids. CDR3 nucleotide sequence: TGTGCCAGCAGTGAGTCGGGAGGTGCGGAAGAGCAGTTCTTC. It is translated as CASSESGGAEEQFF. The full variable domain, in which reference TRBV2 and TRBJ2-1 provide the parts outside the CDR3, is EPEVTQTPSHQVTQMGQEVILRCVPISNHLYFYWYRQILGQKVEFLVSFYNNEISEKSEIFDDQFSVERPDGSNFTLKIRSTKLEDSAMYFCASSESGGAEEQFFGPGTRLTVL.

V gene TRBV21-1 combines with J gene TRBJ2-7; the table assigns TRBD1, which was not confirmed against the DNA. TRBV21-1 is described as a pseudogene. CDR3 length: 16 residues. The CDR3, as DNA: TGTGCCAGCAGCACCCCCGCTGGACAGGCCGACTACGAGCAGTACTTC. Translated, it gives CASSTPAGQADYEQYF.

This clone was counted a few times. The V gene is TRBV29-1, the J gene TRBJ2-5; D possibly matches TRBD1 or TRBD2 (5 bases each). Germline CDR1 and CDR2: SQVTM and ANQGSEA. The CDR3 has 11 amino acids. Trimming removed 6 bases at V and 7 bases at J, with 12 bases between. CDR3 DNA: TGCAGCGTGGGACCTCCCGGGACCCAGTACTTC. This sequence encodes CSVGPPGTQYF.

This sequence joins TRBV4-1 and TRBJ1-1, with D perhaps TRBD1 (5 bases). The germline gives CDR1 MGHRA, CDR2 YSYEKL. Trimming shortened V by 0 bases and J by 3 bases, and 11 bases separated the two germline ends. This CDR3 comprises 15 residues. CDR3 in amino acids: CASSQDSRGYTEAFF. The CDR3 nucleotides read TGCGCCAGCAGCCAAGATAGTCGGGGCTACACTGAAGCTTTCTTT.

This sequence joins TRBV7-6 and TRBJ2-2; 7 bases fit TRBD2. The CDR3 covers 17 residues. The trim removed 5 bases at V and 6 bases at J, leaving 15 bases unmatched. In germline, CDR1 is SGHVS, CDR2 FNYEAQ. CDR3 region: CASSPQFWGRDAGELFF. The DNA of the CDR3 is TGTGCCAGCAGCCCGCAATTTTGGGGGAGGGATGCCGGGGAGCTGTTTTTT. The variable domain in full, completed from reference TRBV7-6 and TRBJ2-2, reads GAGVSQSPRYKVTKRGQDVALRCDPISGHVSLYWYRQALGQGPEFLTYFNYEAQQDKSGLPNDRFSAERPEGSISTLTIQRTEQRDSAMYRCASSPQFWGRDAGELFFGEGSRLTVL.

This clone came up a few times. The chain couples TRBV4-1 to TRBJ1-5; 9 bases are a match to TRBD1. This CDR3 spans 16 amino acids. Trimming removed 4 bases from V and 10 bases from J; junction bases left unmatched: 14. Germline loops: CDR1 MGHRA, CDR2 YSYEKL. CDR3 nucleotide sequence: TGCGCCAGCAGCCCTATATTCCCGGGACAGGGCTTACCCCAGCATTTT. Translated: CASSPIFPGQGLPQHF.

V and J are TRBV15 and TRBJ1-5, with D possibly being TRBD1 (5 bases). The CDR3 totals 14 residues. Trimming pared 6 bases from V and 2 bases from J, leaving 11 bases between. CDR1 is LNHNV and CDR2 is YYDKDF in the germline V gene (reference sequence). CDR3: CATRGGDRNQPQHF. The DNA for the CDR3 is TGTGCCACCAGGGGGGGGGATCGCAATCAGCCCCAGCATTTT.

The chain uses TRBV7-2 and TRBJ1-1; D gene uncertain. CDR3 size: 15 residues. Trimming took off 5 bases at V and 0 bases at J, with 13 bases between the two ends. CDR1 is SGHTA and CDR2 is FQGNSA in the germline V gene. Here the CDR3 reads CASSPRQGVNTEAFF. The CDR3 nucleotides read TGTGCCAGCAGCCCACGACAAGGAGTGAACACTGAAGCTTTCTTT.

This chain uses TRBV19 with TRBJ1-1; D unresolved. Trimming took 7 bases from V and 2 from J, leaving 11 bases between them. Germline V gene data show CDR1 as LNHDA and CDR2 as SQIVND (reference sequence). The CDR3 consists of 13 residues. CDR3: CASKIGQNTEAFF. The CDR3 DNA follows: TGTGCCAGTAAAATCGGGCAAAACACTGAAGCTTTCTTT.

CDR3: CASSPTSGSTYEQYF. The CDR3 DNA is TGTGCCAGCAGCCCGACTAGCGGGAGTACCTACGAGCAGTACTTC. The chain uses TRBV7-9 and TRBJ2-7, with TRBD2 matching 12 bases. The CDR3 runs 15 residues. Germline V CDR1 and CDR2: SEHNR, FQNEAQ (reference sequence). The V segment lost 5 bases and the J segment 2 bases; nucleotides outside the gene matches: 4.

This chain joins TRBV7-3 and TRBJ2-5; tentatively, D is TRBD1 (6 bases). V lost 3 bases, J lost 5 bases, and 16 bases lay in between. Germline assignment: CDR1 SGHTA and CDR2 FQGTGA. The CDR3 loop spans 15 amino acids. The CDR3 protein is CASSLLGGPRETQYF. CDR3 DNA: TGTGCCAGCAGCTTGCTTGGGGGCCCCCGGGAGACCCAGTACTTC. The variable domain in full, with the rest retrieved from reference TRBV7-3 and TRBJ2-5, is GAGVSQTPSNKVTEKGKYVELRCDPISGHTALYWYRQSLGQGPEFLIYFQGTGAADDSGLPNDRFFAVRPEGSVSTLKIQRTERGDSAVYLCASSLLGGPRETQYFGPGTRLLVL.

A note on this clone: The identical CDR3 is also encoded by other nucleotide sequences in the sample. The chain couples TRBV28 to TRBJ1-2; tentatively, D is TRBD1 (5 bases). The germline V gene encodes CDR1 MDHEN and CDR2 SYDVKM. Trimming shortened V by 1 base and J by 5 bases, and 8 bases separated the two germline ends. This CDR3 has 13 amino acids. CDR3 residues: CASSLSGRYGYTF. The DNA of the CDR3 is TGTGCCAGCAGTTTATCAGGGCGATATGGCTACACCTTC.

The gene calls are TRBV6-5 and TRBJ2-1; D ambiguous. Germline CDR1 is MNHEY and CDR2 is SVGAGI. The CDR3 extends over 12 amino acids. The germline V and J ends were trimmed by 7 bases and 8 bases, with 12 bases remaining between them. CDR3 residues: CASTPRLHEQFF. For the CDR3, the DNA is TGTGCCAGCACCCCCCGTTTGCATGAGCAGTTCTTC.

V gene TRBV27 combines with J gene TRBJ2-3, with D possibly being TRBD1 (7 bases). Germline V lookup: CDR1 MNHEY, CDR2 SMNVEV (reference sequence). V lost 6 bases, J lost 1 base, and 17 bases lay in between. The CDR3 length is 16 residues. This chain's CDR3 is CASRPRQGGGTDTQYF. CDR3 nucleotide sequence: TGTGCCAGCAGGCCGAGACAGGGCGGGGGCACAGATACGCAGTATTTT.

The CDR3 coding sequence is TGTGCCAGCAGCCCCCGGGAGGTTCGGGGGAGCGCGGTCTACGAGCAGTACTTC. Amino acid sequence: CASSPREVRGSAVYEQYF. The gene calls are TRBV7-3 and TRBJ2-7, with 7 bases that match TRBD2. Trimming at V came to 5 bases and at J to 3 bases, leaving 19 bases not matched to a gene. CDR3 length: 18 residues. From germline, CDR1 is SGHTA and CDR2 FQGTGA.

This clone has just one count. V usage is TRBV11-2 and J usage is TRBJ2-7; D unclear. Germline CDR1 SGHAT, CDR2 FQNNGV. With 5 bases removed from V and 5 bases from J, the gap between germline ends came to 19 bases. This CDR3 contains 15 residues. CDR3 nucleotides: TGTGCCAGCAGCAGACACAGCGCCCCTGCGAACGAGCAGTACTTC. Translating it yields CASSRHSAPANEQYF.

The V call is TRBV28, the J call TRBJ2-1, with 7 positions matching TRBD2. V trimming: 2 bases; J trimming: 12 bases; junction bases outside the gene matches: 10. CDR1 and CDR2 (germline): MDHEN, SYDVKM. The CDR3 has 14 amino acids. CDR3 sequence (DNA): TGTGCCAGCAGTTTAGATACGTTAGCGGGCGGGCAGTTCTTC. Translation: CASSLDTLAGGQFF.

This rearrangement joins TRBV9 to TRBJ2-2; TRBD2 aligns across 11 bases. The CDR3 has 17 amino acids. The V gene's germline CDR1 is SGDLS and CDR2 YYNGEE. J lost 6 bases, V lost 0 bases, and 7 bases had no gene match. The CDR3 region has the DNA TGTGCCAGCAGCGTAGGGTTAGCGGGAGGGCCAGCCGGGGAGCTGTTTTTT. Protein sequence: CASSVGLAGGPAGELFF.